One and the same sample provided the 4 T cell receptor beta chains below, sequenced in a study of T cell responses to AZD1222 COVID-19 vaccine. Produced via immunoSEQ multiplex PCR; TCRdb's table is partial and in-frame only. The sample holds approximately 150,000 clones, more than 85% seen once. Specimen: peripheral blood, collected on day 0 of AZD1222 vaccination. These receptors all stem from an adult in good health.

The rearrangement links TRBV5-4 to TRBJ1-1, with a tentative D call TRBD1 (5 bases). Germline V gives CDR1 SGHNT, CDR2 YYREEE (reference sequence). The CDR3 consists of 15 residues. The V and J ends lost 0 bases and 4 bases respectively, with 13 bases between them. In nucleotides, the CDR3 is TGTGCCAGCAGCTTGGAGGCAGGCAGGGCCACTGAAGCTTTCTTT. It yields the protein CASSLEAGRATEAFF.

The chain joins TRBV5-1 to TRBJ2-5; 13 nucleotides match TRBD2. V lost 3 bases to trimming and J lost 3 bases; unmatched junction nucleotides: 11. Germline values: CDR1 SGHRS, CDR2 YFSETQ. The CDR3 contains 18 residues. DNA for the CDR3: TGCGCCAGCAGCTCGTTGGGACTAGCGGGGATGACGGAAGAGACCCAGTACTTC. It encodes CASSSLGLAGMTEETQYF. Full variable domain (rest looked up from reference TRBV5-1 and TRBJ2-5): KAGVTQTPRYLIKTRGQQVTLSCSPISGHRSVSWYQQTPGQGLQFLFEYFSETQRNKGNFPGRFSGRQFSNSRSEMNVSTLELGDSALYLCASSSLGLAGMTEETQYFGPGTRLLVL.

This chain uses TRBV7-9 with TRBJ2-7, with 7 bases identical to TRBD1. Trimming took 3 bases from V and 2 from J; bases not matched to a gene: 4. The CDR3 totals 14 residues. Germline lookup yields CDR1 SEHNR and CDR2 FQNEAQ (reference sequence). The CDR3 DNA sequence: TGTGCCAGCAGCTTCACAGGGGCGGCCTACGAGCAGTACTTC. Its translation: CASSFTGAAYEQYF. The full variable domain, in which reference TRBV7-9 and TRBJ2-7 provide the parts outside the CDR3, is DTGVSQNPRHKITKRGQNVTFRCDPISEHNRLYWYRQTLGQGPEFLTYFQNEAQLEKSRLLSDRFSAERPKGSFSTLEIQRTEQGDSAMYLCASSFTGAAYEQYFGPGTRLTVT.

The CDR3: CASSEGDYGYTF. Written as DNA, the CDR3 is TGTGCCAGCAGCGAGGGGGACTATGGCTACACCTTC. This sequence joins TRBV12-3 or TRBV12-4 and TRBJ1-2; a possible D gene is TRBD1 (6 bases). V was trimmed by 6 bases and J by 3 bases, leaving 8 bases between them. This CDR3 has 12 residues.